This is a list of T cell receptor beta chains from one sample in a study of cytomegalovirus exposure and HLA in healthy donors. Produced via immunoSEQ multiplex PCR; TCRdb's table is partial and in-frame only. The sample contains 150,000 to 180,000 clones, 82% of which appear only once. Sequenced input: PBMCs. Every receptor here comes from a woman aged 45-65 years in good health and CMV-seropositive. Each CDR3 is given with its conserved first and last residue. Each record gives: V gene, clone size, J gene, D gene, CDR3 protein, CDR3 DNA. D genes are given only for firm matches. The listing skips clone size in some rows; elsewhere it reads once, few, many or a size class.

TRBV29-1	-	TRBJ2-2	-	CSVKGKKTGELFF	TGCAGCGTTAAGGGGAAAAAGACCGGGGAGCTGTTTTTT
TRBV6-6	-	TRBJ1-5	TRBD1	CASSYWTGEDQPQHF	TGTGCCAGCAGTTACTGGACAGGGGAGGATCAGCCCCAGCATTTT
TRBV6-5	-	TRBJ1-2	-	CASSYGRITYGYTF	TGTGCCAGCAGTTATGGGAGGATCACCTATGGCTACACCTTC
TRBV6-1	-	TRBJ2-3	-	CASTSTGFTDTQYF	TGTGCCAGCACCTCGACAGGATTCACAGATACGCAGTATTTT
TRBV7-2	-	TRBJ2-4	TRBD1	CASSLGQGIAKNIQYF	TGTGCCAGCAGCTTAGGACAGGGGATAGCCAAAAACATTCAGTACTTC
TRBV7-9	-	TRBJ1-1	-	CASSSVGWAGKARAFF	TGTGCCAGCAGCTCCGTCGGGTGGGCAGGGAAGGCTCGAGCTTTCTTT
TRBV10-3	once	TRBJ1-1	-	CAISDIRGQNTEAFF	TGTGCCATCAGTGATATAAGGGGTCAGAACACTGAAGCTTTCTTT
TRBV5-6	-	TRBJ1-1	TRBD1	CASSLEGRGLNEAFF	TGTGCCAGCAGCTTGGAAGGCAGGGGGCTAAATGAAGCTTTCTTT
TRBV9	-	TRBJ1-1	-	CASSVGVLNTEAFF	TGTGCCAGCAGCGTAGGCGTCTTGAACACTGAAGCTTTCTTT
TRBV15	-	TRBJ2-7	TRBD1	CATSSRDRPSYEQYF	TGTGCCACCAGCTCCAGGGACAGGCCCTCCTACGAGCAGTACTTC
TRBV18	-	TRBJ2-3	TRBD2	CASSLTSPGTATSRGAQYF	TGTGCCAGCTCACTAACCTCTCCCGGGACTGCTACTAGCCGGGGGGCGCAGTATTTT
TRBV30	once	TRBJ2-3	TRBD2	CAWSRTTRSSGGWVRRTDTQYF	TGTGCCTGGAGCCGTACCACCCGGTCTAGCGGGGGGTGGGTGCGCCGCACAGATACGCAGTATTTT
TRBV15	-	TRBJ1-4	-	CATSYFSNEKLFF	TGTGCCACCAGCTATTTTAGTAATGAAAAACTGTTTTTT
TRBV11-2	once	TRBJ2-7	TRBD2	CASSPIAGGPSYEQYF	TGTGCCAGCAGCCCCATAGCGGGGGGGCCGTCCTACGAGCAGTACTTC
TRBV29-1	-	TRBJ1-2	-	CSVDRQGPSGYTF	TGCAGCGTTGATAGGCAGGGGCCTTCTGGCTACACCTTC
TRBV5-1	-	TRBJ1-2	TRBD1	CASSLAQGDGYTF	TGCGCCAGCAGCTTGGCCCAGGGGGATGGCTACACCTTC
TRBV2	-	TRBJ1-5	TRBD1	CASSEEDRSNQPQHF	TGTGCCAGCAGTGAAGAGGACAGGTCAAATCAGCCCCAGCATTTT
TRBV30	once	TRBJ1-3	-	CAWSETYSGNTIYF	TGTGCCTGGAGTGAAACTTACTCTGGAAACACCATATATTTT
TRBV19	-	TRBJ2-1	-	CASSIWIANHNEQFF	TGTGCCAGTAGTATCTGGATAGCGAACCACAATGAGCAGTTCTTC
TRBV7-9	-	TRBJ1-6	-	CASSLVRGNSPLHF	TGTGCCAGCAGCTTAGTGCGGGGGAATTCACCCCTCCACTTT
TRBV5-1	-	TRBJ2-3	-	CASSVRGAITDTQYF	TGCGCCAGCAGCGTTCGGGGGGCAATCACAGATACGCAGTATTTT
TRBV6-5	-	TRBJ2-7	-	CASSPQGSYEQYF	TGTGCCAGCAGTCCCCAGGGATCCTACGAGCAGTACTTC
TRBV19	-	TRBJ1-5	-	CASRDTTSNQPQHF	TGTGCCAGTCGGGACACGACAAGCAATCAGCCCCAGCATTTT
TRBV9	-	TRBJ2-5	TRBD1	CASSVEGGRQETQYF	TGTGCCAGCAGCGTAGAAGGGGGCCGCCAAGAGACCCAGTACTTC
TRBV10-1	few	TRBJ2-1	-	CASSEADSYNEQFF	TGCGCCAGCAGTGAGGCGGACAGTTACAATGAGCAGTTCTTC